This T cell receptor beta chain was identified in a study of radiotherapy plus CTLA-4 blockade in lung cancer. On the study more broadly: There were objective responses in 15% to 20% of patients, and 31% had disease control. Study results and limitations: Early clone dynamics of blood T cells, plus interferon-beta, reportedly predicted response best.

Profiled with immunoSEQ multiplex PCR; TCRdb holds only in-frame clones, not every one. The sample shows tens of thousands of clones, approximately 77% of them seen only once. CDR1 and CDR2 from the germline V gene are SGHTA and FQGNSA. The V end lost 4 bases, the J end lost 0 bases, and 9 bases lay between the germline ends. CDR3 length equals 14 residues. With regard to this clone: Its target is not known.

The study gave focal radiation plus ipilimumab CTLA-4 blockade to patients with chemo-refractory metastatic non-small-cell lung cancer. Sample: peripheral blood, taken from a patient treated with radiotherapy plus ipilimumab. This clonotype originated in a human donor with non-small cell lung cancer whose response to radiotherapy plus ipilimumab could not be evaluated. V usage is TRBV7-2 and J usage is TRBJ1-1, with TRBD1 as a possible D gene (6 bases). The CDR3 DNA follows: TGTGCCAGCAGCTCCAGGGGATTGAACACTGAAGCTTTCTTT. Amino acid sequence: CASSSRGLNTEAFF. The whole variable domain, filled in from reference TRBV7-2 and TRBJ1-1, reads GAGVSQSPSNKVTEKGKDVELRCDPISGHTALYWYRQSLGQGLEFLIYFQGNSAPDKSGLPSDRFSAERTGGSVSTLTIQRTQQEDSAVYLCASSSRGLNTEAFFGQGTRLTVV.